This record concerns one TCR beta chain sequence. These data come from a study of OX40 agonist ivuxolimab in advanced cancers. Deletions cut 4 bases from V and 4 bases from J, with 2 bases between. Germline loops: CDR1 SGHNT, CDR2 YENEEA. The CDR3 sequence is 11 residues long. Profiling relied on immunoSEQ multiplex PCR, and the TCRdb table lists in-frame clones only, not all of them. The table records tens of thousands of clones, almost 90% of them present only once. The receptor was derived from an adult with an advanced solid tumor such as melanoma, head and neck, liver or kidney cancer. This chain links TRBV11-3 with TRBJ2-1; D gene unclear. The material sequenced was CD4+ or CD8+ T cells sorted from blood, taken in a trial of the OX40 agonist ivuxolimab. The CDR3 protein is CASSWYNEQFF. For the CDR3, the DNA is TGTGCCAGCAGCTGGTACAATGAGCAGTTCTTC.